What follows are 2 T cell receptor beta chains derived from one specimen sequenced in a study of PD-1 blockade in mismatch repair-deficient tumors. Assay: immunoSEQ multiplex PCR; the TCRdb copy retains only in-frame clones and omits some. The table records more than 15,000 clones, 80% to 85% of them present only once. The material was PBMCs, obtained 4 weeks after starting pembrolizumab. The receptors stem from an adult with mismatch repair-deficient cancer.

This clone is medium-sized by share. This chain uses TRBV28 with TRBJ2-7, with 7 bases aligning to TRBD1. The V gene's germline CDR1 is MDHEN and CDR2 SYDVKM. After removal of 7 bases from V and 3 bases from J, the junction contained 6 bases not matched to a gene. This CDR3 has 13 residues. The CDR3 protein is CASKVTGRYEQYF. The CDR3 DNA reads as TGTGCCAGCAAAGTGACAGGGCGCTACGAGCAGTACTTC.

This chain connects TRBV6-1 to TRBJ1-1; D gene ambiguous. CDR3 length: 13 residues. Per germline, CDR1 MNHNS and CDR2 SASEGT. V was cut by 7 bases and J by 0 bases, with 9 bases left in between. CDR3 region: CASKNTLNTEAFF. The CDR3 coding sequence is TGTGCCAGCAAGAATACTCTGAACACTGAAGCTTTCTTT.